Listed below are T cell receptor beta chains from one sample, sequenced in a study of cytomegalovirus exposure and HLA in healthy donors. The method was immunoSEQ multiplex PCR; TCRdb's version includes in-frame clones alone and lacks a portion of them. The table lists fewer than 250,000 clones, 85% to 90% of them singletons. The sequenced sample was PBMCs. Source of these receptors: a man aged 18 to 30 in good health and CMV-seronegative. The CDR3 runs from the conserved cysteine through the conserved F or W. The D gene is left open where the match is weak. Rows give clone size only sometimes, using once, few, many, or a class for an expanded clone.

abundance	j_gene	d_gene	v_gene	CDR3nt	CDR3aa
-	TRBJ2-1	TRBD2	TRBV2	TGTGCCAGCAGACACGGTAGCGGGGGTACCAATGAGCAGTTCTTC	CASRHGSGGTNEQFF
-	TRBJ1-2	TRBD1	TRBV6-1	TGTGCCAGCAGTGAGGCGAGACAGGGGGCGTCGGGCTACACCTTC	CASSEARQGASGYTF
-	TRBJ2-7	-	TRBV4-1	TGCGCCAGCAGCCAAGAGGGTGGGCAGTCATACGAGCAGTACTTC	CASSQEGGQSYEQYF
-	TRBJ2-7	-	TRBV5-1	TGCGCCAGCAGCTTACAGGGTATAAGCTCCTACGAGCAGTACTTC	CASSLQGISSYEQYF
-	TRBJ1-5	TRBD1	TRBV30	TGTGCCTGGAGTGGGACAGGGAGTCAGCCCCAGCATTTT	CAWSGTGSQPQHF
-	TRBJ1-3	TRBD1	TRBV28	TGTGCCAGCCGGGACAGCCCCTCTGGAAACACCATATATTTT	CASRDSPSGNTIYF
-	TRBJ2-5	-	TRBV29-1	TGCAGCGTTTATAAAGAGACCCAGTACTTC	CSVYKETQYF
-	TRBJ1-1	TRBD1	TRBV5-1	TGCGCCAGCAGCTTAGTGGGACAGGGGGACACTGAAGCTTTCTTT	CASSLVGQGDTEAFF
-	TRBJ1-4	-	TRBV5-4	TGTGCCAGCAGCTTGGATTTCGGGGGGCGGACTAATGAAAAACTGTTTTTT	CASSLDFGGRTNEKLFF
-	TRBJ2-7	-	TRBV27	TGTGCCAGCAGGGGGGCGCGGGCCTACGAGCAGTACTTC	CASRGARAYEQYF
-	TRBJ1-6	TRBD1	TRBV10-3	TGTGCCATCAGTGTGAGGGACAGGGATAATTCACCCCTCCACTTT	CAISVRDRDNSPLHF
-	TRBJ2-3	TRBD1	TRBV5-7	TGTGCCAGCAGCCCCCGGACAGGGAGAAAGGGCACAGATACGCAGTATTTT	CASSPRTGRKGTDTQYF
once	TRBJ1-6	-	TRBV15	TGTGCCACCAGCAGAGAAGTGGCGGTCTCCTATAATTCACCCCTCCACTTT	CATSREVAVSYNSPLHF
-	TRBJ2-7	TRBD2	TRBV11-2	TGTGCCAGCAGCTTAGCTCGCGGGAGCCCCTACGAGCAGTACTTC	CASSLARGSPYEQYF
-	TRBJ2-7	TRBD2	TRBV7-2	TGTGCCAGCACGACTAGCGGACACTCCTACGAGCAGTACTTC	CASTTSGHSYEQYF